The rows below give T cell receptor beta chains drawn from one sample of a study of low-dose radiotherapy and immunotherapy resistance in tumors. TCRdb itself ran the reads through MiXCR, one entry per CDR3 protein. In the table there are about 30,000 distinct CDR3 sequences, under 55% of which are singletons. The sample in question was PBMCs, obtained after low-dose radiotherapy plus immunotherapy. Every receptor here comes from a male donor with gallbladder cancer. Both conserved end residues are part of each CDR3. Each record gives: clone size, D gene, J gene, V gene, CDR3 DNA, CDR3 protein. D genes are given only for firm matches. The size of a clone is reported for some rows only, either as once, few or many, or as a class for expanded clones.

many,-,TRBJ2-7,TRBV7-2,TGTGCCAGCAGCTTAATCGACGAGCAGTACTTC,CASSLIDEQYF
-,TRBD1,TRBJ2-6,TRBV5-1,TGCGCCAGCAGCGGGGCCGGACAGGGGTCTGGGGCCAACGTCCTGACTTTC,CASSGAGQGSGANVLTF
few,-,TRBJ1-2,TRBV2,TGTGCCAGCAACTCTCTGCAAGGCTATGGCTACACCTTC,CASNSLQGYGYTF
few,-,TRBJ2-2,TRBV29-1,TGCAGCGGGAAGTCGACAGAAGTGAACACCGGGGAGCTGTTTTTT,CSGKSTEVNTGELFF
-,TRBD1,TRBJ1-5,TRBV20-1,TGCAGTGCTGGGGGACAGGGCGACAATCAGCCCCAGCATTTT,CSAGGQGDNQPQHF
many,-,TRBJ2-7,TRBV29-1,TGCAGCGCTAAGACCGTAACCTACGAGCAGTACTTC,CSAKTVTYEQYF
many,-,TRBJ1-1,TRBV29-1,TGCAGCGCTATAATTCAGGGGAACACTGAAGCTTTCTTT,CSAIIQGNTEAFF
-,TRBD2,TRBJ2-3,TRBV6-5,TGTGCCAGCAAAACATTAGCGGGGGGGGATGCAGATACGCAGTATTTT,CASKTLAGGDADTQYF
many,TRBD2,TRBJ2-1,TRBV20-1,TGCAGTGCTGGCAGCGGGAGTCTTCGAGGGGAGCAGTTCTTC,CSAGSGSLRGEQFF
medium-sized,TRBD2,TRBJ2-1,TRBV5-4,TGTGCCAGCAGTGGAGCGGGAGTAATCTACAATGAGCAGTTCTTC,CASSGAGVIYNEQFF
-,-,TRBJ2-1,TRBV29-1,TGCAGCGCTGGGGGACTCCCTCCCTACAATGAGCAGTTCTTC,CSAGGLPPYNEQFF
-,-,TRBJ1-5,TRBV4-3,TGCGCCAGCAGCCAAGAAAGAGGGGGACGGTTCGAGCCCCAGCATTTT,CASSQERGGRFEPQHF
few,-,TRBJ1-2,TRBV10-3,TGTGCCACTCAGGGCGGGGGCCCCTACTATGGCTACACCTTC,CATQGGGPYYGYTF
-,TRBD2,TRBJ2-1,TRBV7-2,TGTGCCAGCAACGTAGGGGCGGGGGGGCGAGATGAGCAGTTCTTC,CASNVGAGGRDEQFF
medium-sized,TRBD2,TRBJ2-3,TRBV11-2,TGTGCCAGCAGCTTTGGCTTAGCGGGAGGGCCGGGAGATACGCAGTATTTT,CASSFGLAGGPGDTQYF
many,-,TRBJ2-7,TRBV3-1,TGTGCCGCGGGGAGAGACCTGTTACACGAGCAGTACTTC,CAAGRDLLHEQYF
-,TRBD2,TRBJ2-1,TRBV6-2/TRBV6-3,TGTGCCAGCACGCTAGCGGGGTACAATGAGCAGTTCTTC,CASTLAGYNEQFF
-,TRBD1,TRBJ1-1,TRBV12-3/TRBV12-4,TGTGCCAGCAGTTTTTTGAGGGGGCAGGTTGAAGCTTTCTTT,CASSFLRGQVEAFF
medium-sized,-,TRBJ2-5,TRBV7-2,TGTGCCAGCAGCTTATCCAGACCGGAGGGGACCCAGTACTTC,CASSLSRPEGTQYF
once,TRBD2,TRBJ2-1,TRBV20-1,TGCAGTGCTAGATCGGGACTAGCGGGAGCCGGCAATGAGCAGTTCTTC,CSARSGLAGAGNEQFF
-,-,TRBJ2-7,TRBV6-2/TRBV6-3,TGTGCCAGCAGTGAAGGATTAGCGCTTGTCTACGAGCAGTACTTC,CASSEGLALVYEQYF
-,-,TRBJ1-5,TRBV20-1,TGCAGTGCTATTTTGGAGGCCGAGTCAGGCTATCAGGATCAGCCCCAGCATTTT,CSAILEAESGYQDQPQHF
many,-,TRBJ2-5,TRBV7-2,TGTGCCAGCAGCTTAGGGGGCGGTTCTCCAAAGACCCAGTACTTC,CASSLGGGSPKTQYF
-,TRBD1,TRBJ2-7,TRBV6-2/TRBV6-3,TGTGCCAGCAGAAGAGACAGGGCGGTGCAGTACTTC,CASRRDRAVQYF
-,TRBD2,TRBJ2-5,TRBV20-1,TGCAGTGCTACCTGGACTAGCGGGAGTCTCTTGGAGACCCAGTACTTC,CSATWTSGSLLETQYF
-,TRBD2,TRBJ2-7,TRBV20-1,TGCAGTGCTAGTCTTAGACTAGCGGGGACCTACGAGCAGTACTTC,CSASLRLAGTYEQYF